The present T cell receptor (beta chain) was sequenced within a study of neurological immune-mediated disorders. Germline CDR1 SEHNR, CDR2 FQNEAQ (reference sequence). This CDR3 comprises 15 residues. J was trimmed by 0 bases and V by 3 bases; bases with no gene match: 4. Via MiXCR, TCRdb re-called the 5' RACE reads, giving one row per CDR3 protein. This table has some 29,000 distinct CDR3 sequences, more than 6.5% appearing once. This clonotype has a count of ten or more. Input material: PBMCs. The sequence derives from a woman in her forties or fifties in good health. The V call is TRBV7-9, the J call TRBJ1-1, with 7 bases identical to TRBD1. DNA of the CDR3: TGTGCCAGCAGCTTCTGGACAGGCATGAACACTGAAGCTTTCTTT. It yields the protein CASSFWTGMNTEAFF. The full variable domain, in which reference TRBV7-9 and TRBJ1-1 provide the parts outside the CDR3, is DTGVSQNPRHKITKRGQNVTFRCDPISEHNRLYWYRQTLGQGPEFLTYFQNEAQLEKSRLLSDRFSAERPKGSFSTLEIQRTEQGDSAMYLCASSFWTGMNTEAFFGQGTRLTVV.